The next 10 T cell receptor beta chains were all read from a single sample in a study of T cells in Graves' hyperthyroidism and ophthalmopathy. What was amplified from RNA transcripts were TCR beta CDR3 regions. The HTBI primer set was used in a first-round RT-PCR of the TCR CDR3. MiXCR, applied by TCRdb to the multiplex PCR reads, yields one record per CDR3 protein. The sample shows approximately 420,000 distinct CDR3 sequences, just under 15% of them seen only once. Sequenced material: blood. The receptor set was obtained from a woman in her twenties or thirties with Graves' hyperthyroidism.

Only a few counts were recorded for this clonotype. The chain employs TRBV24-1 and TRBJ2-3, with a weak D call TRBD1 (6 bases). The V end was cut by 2 bases, the J end by 6 bases, with 17 bases between. Germline V gene data show CDR1 as KGHDR and CDR2 as SFDVKD. CDR3 length equals 16 residues. The CDR3 region has the DNA TGTGCCACCAGTGATTCCGGGGACACGAGGTGGGATACGCAGTATTTT. Residues: CATSDSGDTRWDTQYF.

This clonotype was seen many times. The genes are TRBV18 and TRBJ2-1; possible D gene TRBD1, 5 bases. Germline loops: CDR1 KGHSH, CDR2 LQKENI. This CDR3 is 15 amino acids long. V was cut by 2 bases and J by 2 bases, with 10 bases left in between. CDR3 coding DNA: TGTGCCAGCTCACCAATGCAGGGAACCTACAATGAGCAGTTCTTC. Its translation: CASSPMQGTYNEQFF.

This clonotype has a count of ten or more. As DNA, the CDR3 is TGTGCCAGCAGTGAAGCTAGCGGGGGATACAATGAGCAGTTCTTC. As protein: CASSEASGGYNEQFF. The rearrangement links TRBV6-1 to TRBJ2-1; 9 bases match TRBD2. With V trimmed by 0 bases and J by 4 bases, 1 base remained unmatched. CDR3 length equals 15 residues. Germline CDR1 reads MNHNS; CDR2 reads SASEGT.

This clonotype showed up many times. The V gene is TRBV20-1, the J gene TRBJ2-7; 9 nucleotides align to TRBD1. Losses at the gene ends were 3 bases for V and 4 bases for J; bases not matched to a gene: 4. This CDR3 has 13 residues. Germline CDR1 DFQATT, CDR2 SNEGSKA (reference sequence). The CDR3 sequence is CSARRDRVYEQYF. The CDR3 DNA reads as TGCAGTGCTAGGCGGGACAGGGTTTACGAGCAGTACTTC.

This clonotype was found many times. The chain combines TRBV6-1 with TRBJ1-2, with D unclear. The CDR3 is made up of 16 amino acids. Trimming took 5 bases from V and 2 from J, leaving 18 bases between them. Germline V gene lookup returns CDR1 MNHNS and CDR2 SASEGT. As DNA, the CDR3 is TGTGCCAGCAGTTCGGAAGGAAACGCGTGGAACTATGGCTACACCTTC. Translation: CASSSEGNAWNYGYTF.

Only a few counts were recorded for this clonotype. V and J are TRBV10-3 and TRBJ2-7, with D possibly being TRBD2 (5 bases). This CDR3 region has 13 residues. V was cut by 4 bases and J by 4 bases, with 11 bases left in between. Germline V gene sequence: CDR1 ENHRY, CDR2 SYGVKD. This chain's CDR3 is CAISGGKRYEQYF. The CDR3 coding sequence is TGTGCCATCAGTGGAGGGAAGCGGTACGAGCAGTACTTC.

This clonotype was seen only a few times. This rearrangement joins TRBV4-1 to TRBJ2-7; TRBD1 might be the D (5 bases). The CDR3 covers 16 residues. Germline loops: CDR1 MGHRA, CDR2 YSYEKL. The V gene lost 1 base and the J gene lost 3 bases, with 16 bases spanning the gap. The CDR3 DNA is TGCGCCAGCAGCCAAGTGGCAATAGGGGCCAACTACGAGCAGTACTTC. It specifies CASSQVAIGANYEQYF.

This clonotype was seen a few times. The chain links TRBV27 to TRBJ2-7, with D hard to call. The V gene lost 6 bases and the J gene lost 1 base, with 10 bases spanning the gap. The germline gives CDR1 MNHEY, CDR2 SMNVEV (reference sequence). This CDR3 has 13 amino acids. In DNA, the CDR3 is TGTGCCAGCAGCGGTCTAGTTTCCTACGAGCAGTACTTC. It specifies CASSGLVSYEQYF.

This clonotype showed up just a few times. This chain links TRBV4-1 with TRBJ1-1; maybe TRBD1 (6 bases). Germline-derived CDR1 and CDR2 are MGHRA and YSYEKL. V lost 2 bases to trimming and J lost 0 bases, with 10 bases between them. The CDR3 runs to 15 residues. The CDR3 nucleotides read TGCGCCAGCAGCCAACGACAGGCTATGAACACTGAAGCTTTCTTT. It specifies CASSQRQAMNTEAFF.

The V call is TRBV7-8, the J call TRBJ2-5; 9 bases line up with TRBD2. The trim removed 1 base at V and 4 bases at J, leaving 7 bases unmatched. The CDR3 is 16 residues long. Per the germline V gene, CDR1 is SGHVS and CDR2 is FQNEAQ. CDR3 nucleotides: TGTGCCAGCAGCTTAGGCATAGCGGGAGACGTAGAGACCCAGTACTTC. This codes for CASSLGIAGDVETQYF.